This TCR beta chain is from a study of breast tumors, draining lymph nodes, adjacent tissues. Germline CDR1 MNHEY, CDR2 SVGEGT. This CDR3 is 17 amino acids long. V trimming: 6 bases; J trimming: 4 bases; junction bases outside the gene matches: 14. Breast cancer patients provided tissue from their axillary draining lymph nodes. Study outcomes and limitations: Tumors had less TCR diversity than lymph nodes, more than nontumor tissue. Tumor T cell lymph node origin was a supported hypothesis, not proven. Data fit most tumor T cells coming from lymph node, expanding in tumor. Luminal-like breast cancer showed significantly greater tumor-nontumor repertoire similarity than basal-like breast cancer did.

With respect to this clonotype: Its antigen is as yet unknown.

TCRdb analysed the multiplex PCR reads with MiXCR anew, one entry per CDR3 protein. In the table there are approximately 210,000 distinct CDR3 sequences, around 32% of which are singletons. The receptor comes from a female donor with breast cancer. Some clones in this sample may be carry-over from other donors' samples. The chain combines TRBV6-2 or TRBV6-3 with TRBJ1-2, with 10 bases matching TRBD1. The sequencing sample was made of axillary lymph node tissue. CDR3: CASSHSRQGARGYGYTF. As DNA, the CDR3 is TGTGCCAGCAGCCACAGCCGACAGGGGGCGCGAGGCTATGGCTACACCTTC.